This TCR beta chain comes out of a study of OX40 agonist ivuxolimab in advanced cancers. The study, taken as a whole, reports: Expanded peripheral T-cell antigen specificity went undetermined.

Clones were read by immunoSEQ multiplex PCR, and TCRdb kept only the in-frame ones, dropping some. The sample contains tens of thousands of clones, about 87% of which appear only once. Of note for this clone: The antigen remains unidentified.

The V end lost 10 bases, the J end lost 6 bases, and 14 bases lay between the germline ends. The CDR3 loop spans 12 amino acids. In germline, CDR1 is ENHRY, CDR2 SYGVKD. The sample in question was CD4+ or CD8+ T cells sorted from blood, obtained in a trial of the OX40 agonist ivuxolimab. This chain links TRBV10-3 with TRBJ2-3, with no clear D. The TCR sequence derives from an adult with an advanced solid tumor such as melanoma, head and neck, liver or kidney cancer. The CDR3 is CATNPEGDTQYF. CDR3 coding DNA: TGTGCCACCAACCCCGAAGGGGATACGCAGTATTTT.